This T cell receptor beta chain emerged from a study of cytomegalovirus exposure and HLA in healthy donors (dated by TCRdb to 2016 to 2017). Notes on the research overall: An earlier analysis of some 620 of the donors reported about 300 Gb of sequence data and about 120 million unique TCR beta sequences obtained from approximately 180 million T cells. Among around 400 genotyped donors of the cohort, an average of approximately 240,000 unique TCR beta nucleotide sequences was sequenced per donor, of which 15% to 20% were non-productive. To decide whether each TCR beta V gene segment behaved as functional or pseudogenic, an earlier analysis of fewer than 750 of the donors relied on high-throughput TCR beta sequencing. Five DR-DQ haplotypes were treated as single units for association and clustering because of strong linkage in the cohort. A later analysis re-analyzed previously published TCR beta repertoires from 650 to 800 donors and added high-resolution HLA genotyping to study TCR occurrence patterns. The aim of the study was to test whether cataloging public T cell receptors could identify signatures of past pathogen exposure. The T cell repertoires of under 700 subjects were profiled by immunosequencing and related to cytomegalovirus serostatus. Among the approximately 400 genotyped donors, approximately 82% belonged to the genetic ancestry cluster associated with self-reported Caucasian donors. High-throughput TCR immunosequencing, statistical association of individual TCRs with disease status, and machine learning were combined to predict cytomegalovirus infection status. In the later analysis, no new phenotypic data were used to find candidate immune exposures; instead, reliance was placed on TCR beta sequences and their occurrence across donors. A separate validation cohort of some 130 different subjects was used in addition to the approximately 670-subject first cohort. All discovery cohort repertoires had been generated using a single sequencing platform. HLA typing covered class I and class II loci at four-digit resolution. Donor age, sex, ethnicity and CMV serostatus were compiled alongside the repertoire data. Approximately 310 gigabases of sequencing data and 70 million to 100 million unique TCR sequences were included in an early release covering several hundred HLA-typed donors. In a later genetic analysis, genome-wide SNP genotypes for about three fifths of the 666 donors were used, and that subset was treated as a discovery cohort. The number of donors typed differed by locus, with roughly 620-630 for A, B, C, DRB1 and DQB1, roughly 520 for DQA1, over 600 for DPA1, and around 430 for DPB1. Study-wide findings and limitations: Compared with equally common non-associated chains, HLA-associated TCR beta chains in a later analysis were more clonally expanded and had lower generation probabilities. A later analysis found that TCR association rates varied across HLA loci, with DRB1 alleles showing the most associated TCRs and HLA-C alleles the fewest. Strong co-occurrence of HLA alleles, especially DR and DQ, made assigning TCR associations to individual alleles difficult. Because the 87-base-pair reads could not distinguish some IMGT-functional V segments, including TRBV6-2 and TRBV6-3, those segments were excluded. Three of the identified cytomegalovirus-associated TCR beta chains were confirmed in vitro to be specific for cytomegalovirus antigens. In an earlier analysis of some 540 of the donors, most TCR beta V segments appeared in productive rearrangements about 90% or about 30% of the time, broadly matching IMGT annotations. Correlated functional status among segregating V segments might be attributable to linkage disequilibrium, but an unknown experimental factor could not be ruled out. An association between a missense DCLRE1C variant and V-gene and J-gene trimming of TCR beta chains was found in a later genetic analysis and replicated in an independent cohort. In a later analysis, some 17,000 TCR beta sequences were associated with specific HLA alleles at a false discovery rate of 0.05. The authors suggested that the approach could potentially be generalized to other disease states and immunological phenotypes. A cluster of highly shared sequence variants was judged likely to represent a technical artifact of the sequencing pipeline. Because counts were too low, about 18 rarely observed V segments, including chromosome 9 orphons, were excluded from the earlier analysis of 500 to 700 of the donors. In both the original and validation cohorts, the classifier was reported to diagnose cytomegalovirus status with high specificity and sensitivity. Immune exposure information for the cohort was limited to CMV serostatus. In a later analysis, several top co-occurrence clusters were reported to appear linked to parvovirus B19, influenza, CMV and Epstein-Barr virus. According to a later analysis, most CMV-associated TCR beta chains appeared to be HLA-restricted, and the HLA associations seemed to be driven largely by CMV exposure. Most TCR sequences were seen in very few donors, while some public TCRs were found in many individuals. In the study, 150 to 200 TCR beta chains were listed as associated with cytomegalovirus. A further reported finding was that TCR beta sequences accurately predicted the HLA-A and HLA-B alleles for most subjects in the first cohort. Compared with the roughly 700-donor mean, donors in an Asian-associated ancestry cluster had fewer N-insertions in productive TCRs, according to a later genetic analysis. Because some donors lacked HLA typing at each locus, the association tests relied only on the typed subset. The presence/absence analyses assumed that sequencing depth was roughly uniform across donors, and that assumption may not be true. The cohort was sequenced for TCR beta chains only, and without alpha or paired-chain data the features that could be detected were limited.

The cohort was made up of roughly 670 healthy bone marrow donors. Cohort members were all nominally healthy when sampled, although unrecorded immune exposures were likely present. The donor was CMV seronegative and was included in the group of around 320 seronegative cohort members. A peripheral blood sample was provided by each donor, and peripheral blood mononuclear cells were used for TCR beta sequencing. The Qiagen DNeasy Blood Extraction Kit was used to extract genomic DNA from the blood cell samples. Spanning cysteine to phenylalanine, the CDR3 consists of 16 amino acids. Just the 48-base CDR3 DNA is kept, in frame starting at base 1. The germline V gene sets CDR1 to LGHNA and CDR2 to YNFKEQ. Trimming at the junction amounts to 1 base on V and 0 bases on J, and the germline ends lie 10 bases apart. Comment on this clone: Its recognized antigen is unknown.

Receptor amplification or capture employed the immunoSEQ multiplex PCR assay. The multiplex PCR relied on a mix of 60 forward primers for TCR Vbeta segments and 13 reverse primers for TCR Jbeta segments. A multiplex PCR assay on genomic DNA amplified the CDR3 region of rearranged TCR beta genes. The amplified TCR beta libraries were sequenced on the Illumina HiSeq System as 87-base-pair reads. In the original analysis: Across the 700 or so repertoires, a later analysis counted some 80 million unique TCR beta chains, 8.5 million to 12 million of which were shared by at least two donors. Raw reads were error-corrected and collapsed into unique sequences by a nearest-neighbor algorithm in which closely related sequences were merged to remove PCR and sequencing errors. To assign V, D and J gene segments, CDR3 sequences were aligned to IMGT reference sequences. Each retained sequence needed at least a six-nucleotide match to both a V gene segment and a J gene segment. Rearrangements were classified as productive when the CDR3 lacked stop codons and remained in frame with V and J, and all other rearrangements were classified as non-productive. CDR3 was defined by IMGT convention, running from the second conserved V-encoded cysteine to the conserved J-encoded phenylalanine. Sequences without an unambiguous match to a single V gene segment were excluded from the earlier analysis of approximately 560 of the donors. In an earlier analysis of 587 of the donors, V segments were called functional above 56.7% productive rearrangements and were called segregating when the between-donor standard deviation exceeded 5%. A statistical classification framework was developed to diagnose cytomegalovirus status using the catalog of TCR beta chain sequences. A later analysis assigned V and J genes by comparing TCR nucleotide sequences with IMGT/GENE-DB human TR gene sequences. A later analysis assigned CDR3 sequences and most-parsimonious VDJ recombination scenarios with the TCRdist pipeline. In a later analysis, every TCR beta chain was defined by the combination of its CDR3 amino acid sequence and its V-gene family, and reads without a unique V-gene family were dropped. As a way to deal with suspected cross-contamination and a sequencing artifact, a later analysis dropped 450 to 600 nucleotide sequences that were highly shared and had low generation probability. In a later analysis, a clonal expansion index was calculated for each public chain from normalized within-repertoire ranks of inferred template counts. In a later analysis, generation probabilities were computed with a VDJ recombination model fitted to out-of-frame rearrangements, and the resulting probabilities were checked against IGoR. Hypergeometric tests were used in a later analysis to score TCR-TCR, TCR-HLA and TCR-CMV co-occurrence, with a repertoire-size bias correction applied to the TCR pairs. In a later analysis, false discovery rates were estimated by permuting HLA or CMV assignments 20 times. In a later analysis, co-occurring TCRs were grouped using DBSCAN, with TCRdist sequence similarity added in when clustering inside HLA-allele-positive subsets. Repertoires with fewer than 30,000 or more than 120,000 public chains, plus five repertoires with anomalous nucleotide sharing, were excluded from co-occurrence clustering. TCRdb took this table from immuneACCESS and kept in-frame rearrangements with V and J called. Such tables lack part of the clones; where checked against another copy, unresolved V genes explain under half of the gap, and the rest is unexplained. That table furnishes V, J and clone size, whereas the DNA furnished D and trimming. The sample's table covers 70,000 or so clones. Approximately 0.78% of the sample is in the top ten clones.

The chain employs TRBV4-2 and TRBJ2-1, with the D gene not confidently named. The sample comprised PBMCs. The TCR was taken from a boy under 18 in good health and CMV-seronegative. The CDR3: CASSQVRGSSYNEQFF. The sequenced DNA: TGTGCCAGCAGCCAAGTCCGCGGTAGCTCCTACAATGAGCAGTTCTTC.